A selection of T cell receptor beta chains follows, all from one sample in a study of shared clonotypes between healthy human individuals. The data were produced by immunoSEQ multiplex PCR, yet TCRdb's version contains in-frame clones alone and is incomplete. The sample carries a few million clones, 93% recorded once. The source material was naive CD4+ T cells from PBMCs. The receptors derive from a man aged 18 to 29 in good health. Some clones in this sample may be carry-over from other donors' samples. Each CDR3 is given with its conserved first and last residue. The D gene is left open where the match is weak. Clone size appears in some rows only: once, few, many, or a class for an expanded clone.

J gene: TRBJ1-2; D gene: TRBD1; V gene: TRBV9; clone size: .; CDR3 DNA: TGTGCCAGCAGCACGAGGGGCAGGGGGCGCGACTATGGCTACACCTTC; CDR3 protein: CASSTRGRGRDYGYTF
J gene: TRBJ2-1; D gene: TRBD2; V gene: TRBV7-3; clone size: once; CDR3 DNA: TGTGCCAGCAGCTCCTCAGCGGGATATGAGCAGTTCTTC; CDR3 protein: CASSSSAGYEQFF
J gene: TRBJ2-7; D gene: .; V gene: TRBV15; clone size: .; CDR3 DNA: TGTGCCACCAGCAGAGATCATAAGGGATACGAGCAGTACTTC; CDR3 protein: CATSRDHKGYEQYF
J gene: TRBJ2-7; D gene: .; V gene: TRBV28; clone size: .; CDR3 DNA: TGTGCCAGCAGTTTACAGCGGGCCGGATACGAGCAGTACTTC; CDR3 protein: CASSLQRAGYEQYF
J gene: TRBJ2-2; D gene: TRBD2; V gene: TRBV9; clone size: .; CDR3 DNA: TGTGCCAGCAGCCCCCAAGTACGAGCGGGGGACACCGGGGAGCTGTTTTTT; CDR3 protein: CASSPQVRAGDTGELFF
J gene: TRBJ2-4; D gene: TRBD2; V gene: TRBV28; clone size: .; CDR3 DNA: TGTGCCAGCAGTTTAACCGGGAGGGGCCAAAACATTCAGTACTTC; CDR3 protein: CASSLTGRGQNIQYF
J gene: TRBJ1-2; D gene: TRBD1; V gene: TRBV4-2; clone size: .; CDR3 DNA: TGTGCCAGCAGCCCCCGCTTGACAGGGGTGGATGGCTACACCTTC; CDR3 protein: CASSPRLTGVDGYTF
J gene: TRBJ2-7; D gene: TRBD1; V gene: TRBV27; clone size: .; CDR3 DNA: TGTGCCAGCAGCGGCGGACAGGGTGACGAGCAGTACTTC; CDR3 protein: CASSGGQGDEQYF
J gene: TRBJ2-4; D gene: TRBD1; V gene: TRBV27; clone size: .; CDR3 DNA: TGTGCCAGCAGTTTTACCCCCGGGACAGATAAACCCAAAAACATTCAGTACTTC; CDR3 protein: CASSFTPGTDKPKNIQYF
J gene: TRBJ1-5; D gene: .; V gene: TRBV9; clone size: .; CDR3 DNA: TGTGCCAGCAGCGTAGTGGGGGATCAGCCCCAGCATTTT; CDR3 protein: CASSVVGDQPQHF
J gene: TRBJ2-3; D gene: TRBD1; V gene: TRBV25-1; clone size: .; CDR3 DNA: TGTGCCAGCAGTCCACAGGGGCGGAGCACAGATACGCAGTATTTT; CDR3 protein: CASSPQGRSTDTQYF
J gene: TRBJ1-6; D gene: .; V gene: TRBV15; clone size: .; CDR3 DNA: TGTGCCACCAGCAGAGATAGGCTCCAGTCGGCACCCCTCCACTTT; CDR3 protein: CATSRDRLQSAPLHF
J gene: TRBJ1-1; D gene: .; V gene: TRBV10-3; clone size: .; CDR3 DNA: TGTGCCATCAGTGAGTCGAACAGGGCGAGAACTGAAGCTTTCTTT; CDR3 protein: CAISESNRARTEAFF
J gene: TRBJ2-2; D gene: TRBD1; V gene: TRBV5-1; clone size: .; CDR3 DNA: TGCGCCAGCAGCTGGCGGACAGGGAACACCGGGGAGCTGTTTTTT; CDR3 protein: CASSWRTGNTGELFF
J gene: TRBJ2-1; D gene: .; V gene: TRBV9; clone size: .; CDR3 DNA: TGTGCCAGCAGCGGCTCGGGCAGGAGGGCGCCCTACAATGAGCAGTTCTTC; CDR3 protein: CASSGSGRRAPYNEQFF
J gene: TRBJ2-7; D gene: .; V gene: TRBV9; clone size: .; CDR3 DNA: TGTGCCAGCAGCTTTCGGACGCACCCCGACGAGCAGTACTTC; CDR3 protein: CASSFRTHPDEQYF
J gene: TRBJ2-1; D gene: .; V gene: TRBV7-9; clone size: .; CDR3 DNA: TGTGCCAGCAGCATCACAGGGTACAATGAGCAGTTCTTC; CDR3 protein: CASSITGYNEQFF
J gene: TRBJ2-1; D gene: .; V gene: TRBV5-1; clone size: .; CDR3 DNA: TGCGCCAGCAGCTTGGACTCGATCTCCTACAATGAGCAGTTCTTC; CDR3 protein: CASSLDSISYNEQFF
J gene: TRBJ1-5; D gene: TRBD1; V gene: TRBV18; clone size: .; CDR3 DNA: TGTGCCAGCTCACCGCAGGGACAGTATCAGCCCCAGCATTTT; CDR3 protein: CASSPQGQYQPQHF
J gene: TRBJ2-2; D gene: TRBD1; V gene: TRBV27; clone size: .; CDR3 DNA: TGTGCCAGCAGTTCCCTGACCGGGACAGGGCACACCGGGGAGCTGTTTTTT; CDR3 protein: CASSSLTGTGHTGELFF
J gene: TRBJ2-1; D gene: .; V gene: TRBV11-1; clone size: .; CDR3 DNA: TGTGCCAGCAGCGGCCTAGCGTACACCTACAATGAGCAGTTCTTC; CDR3 protein: CASSGLAYTYNEQFF
J gene: TRBJ1-1; D gene: .; V gene: TRBV5-4; clone size: .; CDR3 DNA: TGTGCCAGCAGCCCCCCATGGGAGGGGGTGCGGACTGAAGCTTTCTTT; CDR3 protein: CASSPPWEGVRTEAFF
J gene: TRBJ2-3; D gene: .; V gene: TRBV7-2; clone size: .; CDR3 DNA: TGTGCCAGCAGCTTAGAGGTTGCAGATACGCAGTATTTT; CDR3 protein: CASSLEVADTQYF
J gene: TRBJ2-5; D gene: TRBD2; V gene: TRBV5-4; clone size: .; CDR3 DNA: TGTGCCAGCAGCTTGCAGGGCGGGAGAGAAGGAGAGACCCAGTACTTC; CDR3 protein: CASSLQGGREGETQYF
J gene: TRBJ1-1; D gene: TRBD1; V gene: TRBV7-2; clone size: .; CDR3 DNA: TGTGCCAGCACCCGTACAGGGGCCGGGGTAGCTTTCTTT; CDR3 protein: CASTRTGAGVAFF
J gene: TRBJ1-5; D gene: .; V gene: TRBV4-1; clone size: few; CDR3 DNA: TGCGCCAGCAGCCAAGGGGATCAGCCCCAGCATTTT; CDR3 protein: CASSQGDQPQHF
J gene: TRBJ2-5; D gene: .; V gene: TRBV5-1; clone size: .; CDR3 DNA: TGCGCCAGCAGCCCGCAGTACCAAGAGACCCAGTACTTC; CDR3 protein: CASSPQYQETQYF
J gene: TRBJ2-1; D gene: .; V gene: TRBV18; clone size: .; CDR3 DNA: TGTGCCAGCTCACCAGGGTCCCTGGAGCAGTTCTTC; CDR3 protein: CASSPGSLEQFF
J gene: TRBJ1-2; D gene: .; V gene: TRBV18; clone size: .; CDR3 DNA: TGTGCCAGCTCACGACCTGACCAATATGGCTACACCTTC; CDR3 protein: CASSRPDQYGYTF
J gene: TRBJ1-2; D gene: .; V gene: TRBV30; clone size: .; CDR3 DNA: TGTGCCTGGAGTGTACCCACTAGGGCCCTAGGGGAATCCTATGGCTACACCTTC; CDR3 protein: CAWSVPTRALGESYGYTF
J gene: TRBJ2-5; D gene: .; V gene: TRBV28; clone size: .; CDR3 DNA: TGTGCCAGCAGTTCCAACGAGGAGACCCAGTACTTC; CDR3 protein: CASSSNEETQYF
J gene: TRBJ1-5; D gene: .; V gene: TRBV7-8; clone size: .; CDR3 DNA: TGTGCCAGCAGCCCCGATAGCAATCAGCCCCAGCATTTT; CDR3 protein: CASSPDSNQPQHF
J gene: TRBJ1-5; D gene: .; V gene: TRBV7-9; clone size: .; CDR3 DNA: TGTGCCAGCAGCTTCCCCAATCAGCCCCAGCATTTT; CDR3 protein: CASSFPNQPQHF
J gene: TRBJ2-1; D gene: TRBD1; V gene: TRBV10-3; clone size: once; CDR3 DNA: TGTGCCACGGCAGGGGGCAATGAGCAGTTCTTC; CDR3 protein: CATAGGNEQFF
J gene: TRBJ1-1; D gene: .; V gene: TRBV6-1; clone size: once; CDR3 DNA: TGTGCCAGCAGTGGGGTTAGGGTCGCTGAAGCTTTCTTT; CDR3 protein: CASSGVRVAEAFF
J gene: TRBJ2-3; D gene: .; V gene: TRBV29-1; clone size: .; CDR3 DNA: TGCAGCGTTGCCCCTGGCGGGACAGATACGCAGTATTTT; CDR3 protein: CSVAPGGTDTQYF
J gene: TRBJ1-1; D gene: .; V gene: TRBV5-1; clone size: .; CDR3 DNA: TGCGCCAGCAGCTTGACTAAGGACAGAATCGGGGGCACTGAAGCTTTCTTT; CDR3 protein: CASSLTKDRIGGTEAFF
J gene: TRBJ1-1; D gene: TRBD1; V gene: TRBV2; clone size: few; CDR3 DNA: TGTGCCAGCAGGGGGGACAGACAGAACACTGAAGCTTTCTTT; CDR3 protein: CASRGDRQNTEAFF
J gene: TRBJ2-4; D gene: .; V gene: TRBV10-3; clone size: .; CDR3 DNA: TGTGCCTCCCAGGGAGAAGCCAAAAACATTCAGTACTTC; CDR3 protein: CASQGEAKNIQYF
J gene: TRBJ2-7; D gene: TRBD2; V gene: TRBV4-3; clone size: .; CDR3 DNA: TGCGCCAGCAGCCAAGCCGGGACTAGCGGGAGCTACGAGCAGTACTTC; CDR3 protein: CASSQAGTSGSYEQYF
J gene: TRBJ2-1; D gene: .; V gene: TRBV19; clone size: .; CDR3 DNA: TGTGCCAGTAGTCGGACAGTGTCCTACAATGAGCAGTTCTTC; CDR3 protein: CASSRTVSYNEQFF
J gene: TRBJ2-7; D gene: TRBD1; V gene: TRBV19; clone size: .; CDR3 DNA: TGTGCCAGTAGGAACCCCCTGGGACAGGGGGCCTACGAGCAGTACTTC; CDR3 protein: CASRNPLGQGAYEQYF
J gene: TRBJ1-4; D gene: TRBD1; V gene: TRBV5-1; clone size: .; CDR3 DNA: TGCGCCAGCAGCTTGACCCCAGACAGGGAGGCTAATGAAAAACTGTTTTTT; CDR3 protein: CASSLTPDREANEKLFF
J gene: TRBJ2-7; D gene: .; V gene: TRBV7-2; clone size: .; CDR3 DNA: TGTGCCAGCAGCTTAGCGCGGAGTCGCGAGCAGTACTTC; CDR3 protein: CASSLARSREQYF
J gene: TRBJ2-1; D gene: TRBD2; V gene: TRBV9; clone size: .; CDR3 DNA: TGTGCCAGCAGCGTATCCCCCTTACTAGCGGGGAACTACAATGAGCAGTTCTTC; CDR3 protein: CASSVSPLLAGNYNEQFF
J gene: TRBJ2-6; D gene: TRBD1; V gene: TRBV28; clone size: .; CDR3 DNA: TGTGCCAGCAGTTTAGGGTTGGACAGGGGGCTCGGATCTGGGGCCAACGTCCTGACTTTC; CDR3 protein: CASSLGLDRGLGSGANVLTF
J gene: TRBJ2-5; D gene: TRBD1; V gene: TRBV5-1; clone size: .; CDR3 DNA: TGCGCCAGCAGCCCACCGGGACAGGGAGAGACCCAGTACTTC; CDR3 protein: CASSPPGQGETQYF
J gene: TRBJ2-3; D gene: TRBD2; V gene: TRBV5-1; clone size: .; CDR3 DNA: TGCGCCAGCAGCTCATTTAGCGGGAGTGGGGATACGCAGTATTTT; CDR3 protein: CASSSFSGSGDTQYF
J gene: TRBJ1-5; D gene: .; V gene: TRBV27; clone size: .; CDR3 DNA: TGTGCCAGTACGGCAGGGCTAGATCAGCCCCAGCATTTT; CDR3 protein: CASTAGLDQPQHF
J gene: TRBJ1-4; D gene: .; V gene: TRBV10-3; clone size: .; CDR3 DNA: TGTGCCATCAGTGCCCAGGGAGGGGAGAAACTGTTTTTT; CDR3 protein: CAISAQGGEKLFF
J gene: TRBJ1-1; D gene: TRBD1; V gene: TRBV6-6; clone size: .; CDR3 DNA: TGTGCCAGCAGTTACTCGAGGGGACAGATGAACACTGAAGCTTTCTTT; CDR3 protein: CASSYSRGQMNTEAFF
J gene: TRBJ1-2; D gene: .; V gene: TRBV28; clone size: once; CDR3 DNA: TGTGCCAGCAGTTTATGGGGCAGTCTAATTCGCGGCGGCTACACCTTC; CDR3 protein: CASSLWGSLIRGGYTF
J gene: TRBJ1-5; D gene: .; V gene: TRBV2; clone size: .; CDR3 DNA: TGTGCCAGCAGTCCCAGTAGACAGGTTAATCAGCCCCAGCATTTT; CDR3 protein: CASSPSRQVNQPQHF
J gene: TRBJ1-6; D gene: .; V gene: TRBV10-3; clone size: .; CDR3 DNA: TGTGCCAGCCAGGGAGGAACTGGACTGTATAATTCACCCCTCCACTTT; CDR3 protein: CASQGGTGLYNSPLHF
J gene: TRBJ2-7; D gene: TRBD2; V gene: TRBV9; clone size: .; CDR3 DNA: TGTGCCAGCAGCGTAGCAGCGGGAGACATCGACGAGCAGTACTTC; CDR3 protein: CASSVAAGDIDEQYF
J gene: TRBJ1-3; D gene: .; V gene: TRBV9; clone size: .; CDR3 DNA: TGTGCCAGCAGCCAAAATTTAAACACCATATATTTT; CDR3 protein: CASSQNLNTIYF
J gene: TRBJ1-2; D gene: .; V gene: TRBV29-1; clone size: .; CDR3 DNA: TGCAGCGTGGGGATACTGGACTATGGCTACACCTTC; CDR3 protein: CSVGILDYGYTF
J gene: TRBJ1-2; D gene: .; V gene: TRBV7-9; clone size: .; CDR3 DNA: TGTGCCAGCAGCTTCCTCGCTGAGAGCTACACCTTC; CDR3 protein: CASSFLAESYTF